The TCR beta chain under discussion was sequenced for a study of blood T cell repertoires in COVID-19. In the authors' workflow: Counts of nucleated cells, estimated from reference gene primer amplification, were obtained. TCRdb's copy holds only in-frame clones and misses some; the assay was immunoSEQ multiplex PCR. V and J calls and clone size are copied from that table; D and trimming were computed from the DNA. The sample has approximately 400,000 clones; approximately 90% are singletons. Assignments of participants to cohorts depended upon their own reported clinical history. All exposed participants met a person with COVID-19 within 2 weeks before entering the study. This receptor was taken from a woman in her forties who had been exposed to COVID-19. The sequenced sample consisted of PBMCs or T cells enriched from blood (not recorded which).

The CDR3 DNA reads TGTGCCAGCAGTGAAACGAGCAGGGCTGGAAACACCATATATTTT. Translation gives CASSETSRAGNTIYF. This sequence joins TRBV2 and TRBJ1-3; tentative D call: TRBD1 (5 bases). Germline CDR1 reads SNHLY; CDR2 reads FYNNEI. This CDR3 has 15 residues. Trimming removed 2 bases from V and 2 bases from J, with 10 bases in between.